The rows below give T cell receptor beta chains drawn from one sample of a study of T cell repertoires in cytomegalovirus infection. In TCRdb, the reads were re-called with MiXCR into one record per CDR3 protein. The repertoire includes around 530,000 distinct CDR3 sequences, around 27% of them detected once, and roughly 13% sits in the top ten. The source material was PBMCs. The receptors stem from a human donor in good health (CMV status not recorded). Some clones in this sample may be carry-over from other donors' samples. CDR3s include the opening cysteine and the closing phenylalanine or tryptophan. D genes are given only for firm matches. Only part of the rows carry a size: once, few, many, or a class if the clone is expanded.

TRBJ2-1 | 16 | . | TRBV9 | few | CASSVRDSGSYNEQFF | TGTGCCAGCAGCGTCCGGGATAGCGGATCCTACAATGAGCAGTTCTTC
TRBJ2-7 | 15 | TRBD2 | TRBV7-2 | . | CASSLVIAGIYEQYF | TGTGCCAGCAGCTTAGTAATAGCGGGGATCTACGAGCAGTACTTC
TRBJ2-7 | 14 | TRBD2 | TRBV2 | . | CASKSGGGLWEQYF | TGTGCCAGCAAATCCGGGGGAGGGTTATGGGAGCAGTACTTC
TRBJ2-1 | 16 | TRBD2 | TRBV10-2 | once | CASRSSGSPPYNEQFF | TGCGCCAGCAGAAGTAGCGGGAGCCCCCCTTACAATGAGCAGTTCTTC
TRBJ1-6 | 13 | . | TRBV12-3/TRBV12-4 | few | CASSLYVRGTLHF | TGTGCCAGCAGTTTATACGTTCGGGGAACCCTCCACTTT
TRBJ1-1 | 13 | . | TRBV11-2 | . | CASSLRFSTEAFF | TGTGCCAGCAGCCTAAGGTTCAGCACTGAAGCTTTCTTT
TRBJ1-2 | 11 | . | TRBV12-3/TRBV12-4 | many | CASTHRFGYTF | TGTGCCAGCACCCACCGGTTTGGCTACACCTTC
TRBJ2-1 | 12 | . | TRBV7-2 | many | CASSLVMIPPDF | TGTGCCAGCAGCTTAGTAATGATTCCCCCGGACTTC
TRBJ1-2 | 14 | . | TRBV7-9 | . | CASSLDLDTYGYTF | TGTGCCAGCAGCTTAGATCTGGACACATATGGCTACACCTTC
TRBJ1-4 | 15 | . | TRBV7-2 | many | CASSLARPSNEKLFF | TGTGCCAGCAGCTTAGCGCGACCGTCGAACGAAAAACTGTTTTTT
TRBJ2-1 | 17 | . | TRBV7-8 | many | CASSLVWGGFSYNEQFF | TGTGCCAGCAGCTTAGTCTGGGGCGGGTTTTCCTACAATGAGCAGTTCTTC
TRBJ2-1 | 15 | TRBD2 | TRBV7-9 | many | CASSPGGAGRNEQFF | TGTGCCAGCAGCCCCGGGGGGGCAGGGCGGAATGAGCAGTTCTTC
TRBJ2-7 | 14 | . | TRBV3-1 | . | CASSLGLASYEQYF | TGTGCCAGCAGCCTCGGACTTGCCTCCTACGAGCAGTACTTC
TRBJ2-3 | 17 | . | TRBV4-3 | . | CASSRGRGGASTDTQYF | TGCGCCAGCAGCCGCGGTAGGGGGGGGGCGAGCACAGATACGCAGTATTTT
TRBJ2-1 | 14 | . | TRBV5-1 | . | CASSPQGPYNEQFF | TGCGCCAGCAGTCCGCAGGGACCCTACAATGAGCAGTTCTTC
TRBJ1-1 | 14 | . | TRBV20-1 | . | CSARLLTGYTEAFF | TGCAGTGCTAGACTCTTGACAGGCTACACTGAAGCTTTCTTT
TRBJ2-1 | 18 | . | TRBV6-5 | few | CASSYSVPGPGDGNEQFF | TGTGCCAGCAGTTACTCAGTACCGGGACCCGGAGACGGCAATGAGCAGTTCTTC
TRBJ2-7 | 15 | TRBD2 | TRBV5-1 | . | CASSLVGGSPYEQYF | TGCGCCAGCAGCTTGGTCGGCGGGAGCCCATACGAGCAGTACTTC
TRBJ1-2 | 14 | TRBD1 | TRBV5-6 | few | CASSLLGQDYGYTF | TGTGCCAGCAGCTTGTTAGGACAGGATTACGGCTACACCTTC
TRBJ1-5 | 14 | . | TRBV7-2 | many | CASSLGVASQPQHF | TGTGCCAGCAGCTTAGGGGTCGCAAGTCAGCCCCAGCATTTT
TRBJ1-1 | 14 | . | TRBV5-6 | few | CASSRGRGGTEAFF | TGTGCCAGCAGCAGGGGCCGGGGAGGAACTGAAGCTTTCTTT
TRBJ2-3 | 16 | TRBD2 | TRBV7-2 | many | CASSLVSGMISDTQYF | TGTGCCAGCAGCTTAGTCAGCGGGATGATCTCAGATACGCAGTATTTT
TRBJ2-2 | 13 | . | TRBV6-5 | . | CASSSAGTGELFF | TGTGCCAGCAGCTCCGCGGGAACCGGGGAGCTGTTTTTT
TRBJ2-1 | 16 | . | TRBV7-3 | many | CASSLNLASSYNEQFF | TGTGCCAGCAGCTTAAACCTAGCATCTTCGTACAATGAGCAGTTCTTC
TRBJ2-3 | 14 | TRBD1 | TRBV12-3/TRBV12-4 | . | CASSTGQGKDTQYF | TGTGCCAGCAGCACGGGACAGGGAAAAGATACGCAGTATTTT
TRBJ2-1 | 16 | TRBD2 | TRBV7-3 | . | CASSSQAGATYNEQFF | TGTGCCAGCAGCTCCCAAGCGGGAGCAACCTACAATGAGCAGTTCTTC
TRBJ2-5 | 15 | . | TRBV7-2 | many | CASSLRPGYQETQYF | TGTGCCAGCAGCCTAAGACCAGGGTACCAAGAGACCCAGTACTTC
TRBJ1-2 | 13 | . | TRBV19 | few | CATTETSSGGYTF | TGTGCCACCACCGAGACCTCTTCCGGGGGCTACACCTTC
TRBJ1-1 | 15 | TRBD1 | TRBV3-1 | few | CASSPETGFDTEAFF | TGTGCCAGCAGCCCAGAGACAGGGTTTGACACTGAAGCTTTCTTT
TRBJ2-5 | 12 | . | TRBV7-2 | many | CASSYSGETQYF | TGTGCCAGCAGCTATAGTGGAGAGACCCAGTACTTC
TRBJ2-1 | 13 | . | TRBV6-2/TRBV6-3 | few | CASSSGHNEVQFF | TGTGCCAGCAGTTCGGGGCACAACGAGGTGCAGTTCTTC
TRBJ1-1 | 13 | . | TRBV6-5 | many | CASSGDRFPEAFF | TGTGCCAGCAGTGGCGACAGGTTCCCTGAAGCTTTCTTT
TRBJ1-1 | 12 | TRBD1 | TRBV27 | . | CATGDRGVEAFF | TGTGCCACCGGGGACAGGGGTGTAGAAGCTTTCTTT
TRBJ1-5 | 12 | . | TRBV24-1 | . | CATSDQNQPQHF | TGTGCCACCAGTGATCAGAATCAGCCCCAGCATTTT
TRBJ1-5 | 14 | . | TRBV10-3 | . | CAISPGGSNQPQHF | TGTGCCATCAGCCCGGGGGGAAGCAATCAGCCCCAGCATTTT
TRBJ2-1 | 14 | . | TRBV7-4 | many | CASSHKSSYNEQFF | TGTGCCAGCAGCCACAAGAGCTCCTACAATGAGCAGTTCTTC
TRBJ2-5 | 12 | . | TRBV7-9 | . | CASGSREETQYF | TGTGCCAGCGGGTCCAGGGAAGAGACCCAGTACTTC